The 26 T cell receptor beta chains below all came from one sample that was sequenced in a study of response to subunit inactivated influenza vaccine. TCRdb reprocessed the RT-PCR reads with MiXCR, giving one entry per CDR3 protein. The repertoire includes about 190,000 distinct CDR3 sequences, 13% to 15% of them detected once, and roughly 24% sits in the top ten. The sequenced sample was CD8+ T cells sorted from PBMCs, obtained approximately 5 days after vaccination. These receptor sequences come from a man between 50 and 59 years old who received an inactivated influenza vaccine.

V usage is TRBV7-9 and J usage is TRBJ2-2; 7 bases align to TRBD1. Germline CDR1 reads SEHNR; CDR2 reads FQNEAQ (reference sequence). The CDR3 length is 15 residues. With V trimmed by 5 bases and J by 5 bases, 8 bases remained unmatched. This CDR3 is CASSQSYRGTGELFF. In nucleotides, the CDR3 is TGTGCCAGCAGCCAATCATACAGGGGAACCGGGGAGCTGTTTTTT.

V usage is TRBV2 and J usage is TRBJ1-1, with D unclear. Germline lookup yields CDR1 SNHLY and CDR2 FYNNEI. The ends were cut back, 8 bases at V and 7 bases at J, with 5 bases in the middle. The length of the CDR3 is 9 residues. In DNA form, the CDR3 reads TGTGCCAGCGCACGTGAAGCTTTCTTT. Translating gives CASAREAFF.

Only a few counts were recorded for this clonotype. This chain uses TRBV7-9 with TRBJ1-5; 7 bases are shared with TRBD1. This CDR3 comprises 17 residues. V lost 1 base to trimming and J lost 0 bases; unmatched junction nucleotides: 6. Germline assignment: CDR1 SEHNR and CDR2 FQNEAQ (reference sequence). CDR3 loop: CASSLGQGGYSNQPQHF. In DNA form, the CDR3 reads TGTGCCAGCAGCTTAGGGCAGGGGGGGTATAGCAATCAGCCCCAGCATTTT.

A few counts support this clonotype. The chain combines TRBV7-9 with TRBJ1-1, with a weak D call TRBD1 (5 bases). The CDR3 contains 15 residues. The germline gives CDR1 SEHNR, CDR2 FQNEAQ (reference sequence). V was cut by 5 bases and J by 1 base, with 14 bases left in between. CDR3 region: CASSPLRETNTEAFF. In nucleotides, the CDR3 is TGTGCCAGCAGCCCCCTCAGGGAGACGAACACTGAAGCTTTCTTT.

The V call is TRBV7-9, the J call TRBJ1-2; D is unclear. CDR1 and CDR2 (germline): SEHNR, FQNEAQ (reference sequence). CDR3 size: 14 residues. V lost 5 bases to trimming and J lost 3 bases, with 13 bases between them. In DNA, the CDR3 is TGTGCCAGCAGCCCCCGACGGGAGGACTATGGCTACACCTTC. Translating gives CASSPRREDYGYTF. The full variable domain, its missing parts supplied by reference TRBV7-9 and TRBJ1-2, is DTGVSQNPRHKITKRGQNVTFRCDPISEHNRLYWYRQTLGQGPEFLTYFQNEAQLEKSRLLSDRFSAERPKGSFSTLEIQRTEQGDSAMYLCASSPRREDYGYTFGSGTRLTVV.

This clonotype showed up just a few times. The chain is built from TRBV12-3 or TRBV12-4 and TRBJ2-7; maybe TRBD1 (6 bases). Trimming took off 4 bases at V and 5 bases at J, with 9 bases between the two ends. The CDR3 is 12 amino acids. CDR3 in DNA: TGTGCCAGCAGTTACAGGGTCGACGAGCAGTACTTC. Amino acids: CASSYRVDEQYF.

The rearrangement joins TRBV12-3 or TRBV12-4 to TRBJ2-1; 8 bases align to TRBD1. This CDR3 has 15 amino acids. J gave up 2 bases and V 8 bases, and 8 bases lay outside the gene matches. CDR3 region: CASGATGEAYNEQFF. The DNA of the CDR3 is TGTGCCAGCGGGGCGACAGGGGAGGCCTACAATGAGCAGTTCTTC.

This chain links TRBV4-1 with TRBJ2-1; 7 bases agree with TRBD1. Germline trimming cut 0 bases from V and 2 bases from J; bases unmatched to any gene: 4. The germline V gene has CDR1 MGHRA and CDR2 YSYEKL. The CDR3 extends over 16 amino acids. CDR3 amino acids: CASSQDPGQTYNEQFF. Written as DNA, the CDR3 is TGCGCCAGCAGCCAAGACCCGGGACAGACCTACAATGAGCAGTTCTTC.

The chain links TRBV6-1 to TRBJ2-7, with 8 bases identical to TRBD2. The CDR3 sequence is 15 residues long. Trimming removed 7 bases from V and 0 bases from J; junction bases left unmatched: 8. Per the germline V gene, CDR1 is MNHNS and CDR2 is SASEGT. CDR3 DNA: TGTGCCAGCATACCCAGCGGGGGCAGCTCCTACGAGCAGTACTTC. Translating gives CASIPSGGSSYEQYF.

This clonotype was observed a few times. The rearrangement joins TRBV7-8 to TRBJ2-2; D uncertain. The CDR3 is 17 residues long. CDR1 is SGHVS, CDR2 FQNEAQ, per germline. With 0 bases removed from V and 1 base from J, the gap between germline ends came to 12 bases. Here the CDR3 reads CASSLARSRGNTGELFF. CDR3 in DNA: TGTGCCAGCAGCTTAGCGAGGTCCCGCGGGAACACCGGGGAGCTGTTTTTT.

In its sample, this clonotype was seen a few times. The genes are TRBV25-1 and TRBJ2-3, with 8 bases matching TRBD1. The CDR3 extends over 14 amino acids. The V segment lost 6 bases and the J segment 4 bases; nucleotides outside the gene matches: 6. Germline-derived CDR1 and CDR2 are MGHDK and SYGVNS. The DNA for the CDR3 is TGTGCCAGCAGGGACTGGACAGGGTCAGATACGCAGTATTTT. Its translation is CASRDWTGSDTQYF.

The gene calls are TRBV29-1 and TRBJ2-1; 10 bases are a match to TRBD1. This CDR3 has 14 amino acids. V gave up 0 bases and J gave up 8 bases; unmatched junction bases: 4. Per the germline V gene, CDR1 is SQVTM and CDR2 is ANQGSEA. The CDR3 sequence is CSVEDVDRGDEQFF. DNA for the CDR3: TGCAGCGTTGAAGATGTGGACAGGGGGGATGAGCAGTTCTTC.

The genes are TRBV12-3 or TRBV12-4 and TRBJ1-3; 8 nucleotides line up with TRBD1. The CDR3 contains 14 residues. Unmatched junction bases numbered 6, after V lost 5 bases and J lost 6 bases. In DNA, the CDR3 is TGTGCCAGCAGTGGGGGACAGGATGCAAACACCATATATTTT. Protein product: CASSGGQDANTIYF.

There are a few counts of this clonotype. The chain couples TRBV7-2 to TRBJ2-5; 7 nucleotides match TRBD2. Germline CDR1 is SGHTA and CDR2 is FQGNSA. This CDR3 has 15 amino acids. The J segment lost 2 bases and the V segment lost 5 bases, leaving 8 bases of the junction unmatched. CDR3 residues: CASSVSGATQETQYF. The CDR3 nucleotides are TGTGCCAGCAGCGTGAGCGGGGCCACACAAGAGACCCAGTACTTC.

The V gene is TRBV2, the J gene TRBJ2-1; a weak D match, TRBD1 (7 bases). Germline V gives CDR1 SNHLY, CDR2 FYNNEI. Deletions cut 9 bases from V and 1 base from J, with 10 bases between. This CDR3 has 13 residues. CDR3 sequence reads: CASAGQSYNEQFF. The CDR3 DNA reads TGTGCCAGTGCGGGACAGTCCTACAATGAGCAGTTCTTC.

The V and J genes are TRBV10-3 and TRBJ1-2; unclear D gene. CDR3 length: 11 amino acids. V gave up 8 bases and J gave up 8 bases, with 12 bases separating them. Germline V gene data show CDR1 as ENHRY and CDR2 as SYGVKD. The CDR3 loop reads CAIWGVKGYTF. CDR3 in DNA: TGTGCCATCTGGGGTGTAAAGGGCTACACCTTC.

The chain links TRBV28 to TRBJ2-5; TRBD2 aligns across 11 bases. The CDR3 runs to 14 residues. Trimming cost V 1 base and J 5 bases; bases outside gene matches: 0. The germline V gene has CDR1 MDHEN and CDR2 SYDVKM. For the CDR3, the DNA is TGTGCCAGCAGTTTATCTAGCGGGGGGGAGACCCAGTACTTC. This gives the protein CASSLSSGGETQYF.

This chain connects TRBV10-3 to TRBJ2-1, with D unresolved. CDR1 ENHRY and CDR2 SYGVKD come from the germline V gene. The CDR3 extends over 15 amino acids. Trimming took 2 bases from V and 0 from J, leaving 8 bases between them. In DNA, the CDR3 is TGTGCCATCAGTGAGGACCCGAGCTCCTACAATGAGCAGTTCTTC. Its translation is CAISEDPSSYNEQFF.

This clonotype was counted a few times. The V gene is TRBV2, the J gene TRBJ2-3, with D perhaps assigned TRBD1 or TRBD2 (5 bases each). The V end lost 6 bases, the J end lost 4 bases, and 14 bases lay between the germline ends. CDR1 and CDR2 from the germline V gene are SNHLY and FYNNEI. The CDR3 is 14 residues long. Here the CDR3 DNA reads TGTGCCAGCAGCCATATGTCGGGACCAGATACGCAGTATTTT. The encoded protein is CASSHMSGPDTQYF.

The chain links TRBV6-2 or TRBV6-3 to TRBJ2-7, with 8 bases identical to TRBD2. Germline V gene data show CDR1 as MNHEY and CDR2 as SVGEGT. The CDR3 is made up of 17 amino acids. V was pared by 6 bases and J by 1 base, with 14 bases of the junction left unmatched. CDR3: CASSWSRGSGGSYEQYF. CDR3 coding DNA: TGTGCCAGCAGCTGGTCCCGGGGAAGCGGGGGATCCTACGAGCAGTACTTC.

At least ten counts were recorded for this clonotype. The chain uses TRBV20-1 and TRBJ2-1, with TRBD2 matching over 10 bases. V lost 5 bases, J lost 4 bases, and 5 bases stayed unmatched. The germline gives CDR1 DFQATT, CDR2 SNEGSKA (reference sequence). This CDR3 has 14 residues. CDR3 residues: CSAVLAGAYNEQFF. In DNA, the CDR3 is TGCAGTGCTGTCCTAGCGGGAGCTTACAATGAGCAGTTCTTC.

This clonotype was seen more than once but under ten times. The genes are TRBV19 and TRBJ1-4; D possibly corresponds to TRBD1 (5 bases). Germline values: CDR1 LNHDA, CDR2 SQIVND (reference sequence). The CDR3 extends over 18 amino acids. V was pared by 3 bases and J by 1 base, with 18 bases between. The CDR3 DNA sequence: TGTGCCAGTAGTATCCGACAGCCTTGGGGTGAAACTAATGAAAAACTGTTTTTT. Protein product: CASSIRQPWGETNEKLFF.

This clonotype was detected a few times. CDR3: CSASSPSGNTDTQYF. The CDR3 nucleotides read TGCAGTGCTTCCAGCCCTAGCGGGAACACAGATACGCAGTATTTT. The chain recombines TRBV20-1 with TRBJ2-3, with 9 bases matching TRBD2. The CDR3 is 15 residues long. Trimming removed 5 bases from V and 2 bases from J; junction bases left unmatched: 8. Germline CDR1 DFQATT, CDR2 SNEGSKA (reference sequence).

The CDR3 DNA reads as TGTGCCAGCAGCCAAGAGGGCCTTCCCAAGGGGATTGAGCAGTTCTTC. Its protein product is CASSQEGLPKGIEQFF. J is TRBJ2-1 and V is TRBV3-1; TRBD1 might be the D (5 bases). This CDR3 is 16 amino acids long. The V gene's germline CDR1 is LGHDT and CDR2 YNNKEL (reference sequence). Trimming removed 0 bases from V and 9 bases from J, with 18 bases in between.

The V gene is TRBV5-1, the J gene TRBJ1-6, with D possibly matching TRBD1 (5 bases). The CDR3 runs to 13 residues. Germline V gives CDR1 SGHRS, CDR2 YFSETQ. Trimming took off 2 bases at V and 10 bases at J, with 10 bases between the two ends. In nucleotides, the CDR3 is TGCGCCAGCAGCTTAGAGGGGATCTCACCCCTCCACTTT. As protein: CASSLEGISPLHF.

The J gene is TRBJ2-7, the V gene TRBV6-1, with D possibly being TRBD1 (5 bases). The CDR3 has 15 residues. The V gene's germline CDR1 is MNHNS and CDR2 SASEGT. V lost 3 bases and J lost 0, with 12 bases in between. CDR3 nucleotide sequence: TGTGCCAGCAGTGAGGGGCCCGCGAGCTCCTACGAGCAGTACTTC. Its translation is CASSEGPASSYEQYF.